This T cell receptor beta chain was profiled in a study of blood T cells in healthy people across ages. This clonotype was picked up a small number of times. Antigen unknown. Together with a sample-barcoded 5' primer, a J-beta primer mix was included in a second PCR lasting about 7 to 12 cycles. TCRdb used MiXCR to reprocess the 5' RACE reads, holding one entry per CDR3 protein. Here the sample spans around 990,000 distinct CDR3 sequences, under 40% being singletons. V trimming: 5 bases; J trimming: 1 base; junction bases outside the gene matches: 16. Germline V CDR1 and CDR2: MGHRA, YSYEKL. The CDR3 consists of 19 residues. Notes on the study in general: Naive T cell percentage and TCR beta diversity correlated strongly.

The sequencing sample was made of blood. The V gene is TRBV4-1, the J gene TRBJ1-1; 10 bases are a match to TRBD1. This TCR came from a man aged 18 to 30 in good health. The CDR3 region is CASSFYARDRGESNTEAFF. The CDR3, as DNA: TGCGCCAGCAGCTTTTACGCCCGGGACAGGGGAGAATCGAACACTGAAGCTTTCTTT.